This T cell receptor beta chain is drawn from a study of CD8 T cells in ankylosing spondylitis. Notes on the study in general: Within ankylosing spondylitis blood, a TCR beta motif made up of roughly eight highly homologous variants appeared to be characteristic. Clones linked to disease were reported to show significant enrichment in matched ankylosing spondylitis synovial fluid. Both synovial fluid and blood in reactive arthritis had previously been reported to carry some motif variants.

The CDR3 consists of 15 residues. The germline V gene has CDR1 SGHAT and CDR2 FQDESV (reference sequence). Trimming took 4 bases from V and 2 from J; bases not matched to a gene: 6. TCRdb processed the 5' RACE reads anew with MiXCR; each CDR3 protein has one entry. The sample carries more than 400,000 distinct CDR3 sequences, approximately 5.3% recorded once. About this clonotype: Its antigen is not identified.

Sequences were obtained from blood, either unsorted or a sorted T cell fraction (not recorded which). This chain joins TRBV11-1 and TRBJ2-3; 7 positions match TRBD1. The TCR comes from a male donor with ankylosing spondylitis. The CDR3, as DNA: TGTGCCAGCAGCTCAACAGGGGCGGTCACAGATACGCAGTATTTT. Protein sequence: CASSSTGAVTDTQYF.